This entry features one T cell receptor (beta chain) sequence. Original data processing: The authors estimated nucleated cell counts from reference gene primer amplification. Measured with immunoSEQ multiplex PCR; TCRdb has only the in-frame clones, and not every one. That table gives V, J and clone size, and the DNA gave D and trimming. The data contain 70,000 to 95,000 clones, roughly 95% of them singletons. These data are taken from a study of blood T cell repertoires in COVID-19. Study context: Whether acute or convalescent, the COVID-19 samples came from the United States, Italy and Spain. Sample material is recorded as cDNA or gDNA derived from T cells, B-cell-depleted T cells, or PBMCs.

With 5 bases clipped from V and 5 bases from J, the junction kept 7 bases outside the gene matches. Per the germline V gene, CDR1 is LNHDA and CDR2 is SQIVND (reference sequence). The CDR3 runs to 14 residues. The source material was peripheral blood. V gene TRBV19 combines with J gene TRBJ2-3, with 7 bases fitting TRBD1. This receptor was taken from a human donor with active COVID-19. The donor label of this sample is uncertain. In DNA, the CDR3 is TGTGCCAGTAGTCCGGGACAGCGAGGAGATACGCAGTATTTT. Translating gives CASSPGQRGDTQYF.